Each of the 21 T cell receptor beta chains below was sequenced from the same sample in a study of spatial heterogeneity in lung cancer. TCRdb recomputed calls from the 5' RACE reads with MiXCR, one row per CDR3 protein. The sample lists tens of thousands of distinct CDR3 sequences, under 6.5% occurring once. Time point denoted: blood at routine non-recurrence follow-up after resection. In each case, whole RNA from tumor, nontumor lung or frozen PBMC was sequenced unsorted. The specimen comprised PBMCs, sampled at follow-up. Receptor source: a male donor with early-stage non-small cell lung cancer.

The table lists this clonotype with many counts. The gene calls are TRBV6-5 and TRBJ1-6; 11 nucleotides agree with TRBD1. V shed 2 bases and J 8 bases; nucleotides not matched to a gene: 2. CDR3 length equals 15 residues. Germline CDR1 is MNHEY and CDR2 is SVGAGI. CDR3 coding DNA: TGTGCCAGCAGTTACGGGGACAGGGGGGATTCACCCCTCCACTTT. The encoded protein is CASSYGDRGDSPLHF.

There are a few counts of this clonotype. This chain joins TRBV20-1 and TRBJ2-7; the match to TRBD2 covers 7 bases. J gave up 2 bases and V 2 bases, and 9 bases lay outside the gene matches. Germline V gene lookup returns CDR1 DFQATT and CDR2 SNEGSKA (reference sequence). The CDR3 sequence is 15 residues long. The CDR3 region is CSARSLSSGPYEQYF. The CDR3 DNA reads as TGCAGTGCTAGAAGTCTGTCTAGCGGCCCCTACGAGCAGTACTTC.

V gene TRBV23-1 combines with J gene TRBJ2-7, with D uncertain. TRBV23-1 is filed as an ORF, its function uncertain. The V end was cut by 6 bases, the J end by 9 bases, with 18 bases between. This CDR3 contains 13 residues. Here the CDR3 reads CASRPTTRRGQYV. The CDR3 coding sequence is TGCGCCAGCAGACCCACCACTCGCCGAGGGCAGTACGTC.

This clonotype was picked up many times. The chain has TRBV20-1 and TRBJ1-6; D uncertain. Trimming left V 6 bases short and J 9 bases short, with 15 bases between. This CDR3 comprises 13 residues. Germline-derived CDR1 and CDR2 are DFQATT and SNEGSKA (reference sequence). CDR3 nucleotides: TGCAGTGCCCCGAGGAACGACGGTTCACCCCTCCACTTT. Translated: CSAPRNDGSPLHF.

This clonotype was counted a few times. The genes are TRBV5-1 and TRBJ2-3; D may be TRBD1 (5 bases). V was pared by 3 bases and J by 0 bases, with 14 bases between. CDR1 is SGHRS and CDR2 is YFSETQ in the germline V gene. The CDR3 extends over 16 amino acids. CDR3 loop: CASSYQQETSTDTQYF. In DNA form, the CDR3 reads TGCGCCAGCAGCTACCAACAGGAAACTAGCACAGATACGCAGTATTTT.

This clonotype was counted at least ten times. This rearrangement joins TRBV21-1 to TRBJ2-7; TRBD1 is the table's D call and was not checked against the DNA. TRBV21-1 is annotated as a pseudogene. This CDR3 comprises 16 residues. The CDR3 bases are TGTGCCAGCAGCCCCGTCGGACACTTGGGGGCCTACGAGCAGTACGTC. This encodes CASSPVGHLGAYEQYV.

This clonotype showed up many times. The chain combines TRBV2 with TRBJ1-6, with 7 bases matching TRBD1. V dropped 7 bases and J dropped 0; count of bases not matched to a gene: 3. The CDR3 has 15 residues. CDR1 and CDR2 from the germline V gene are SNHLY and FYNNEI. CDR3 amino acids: CASTTGLSYNSPLHF. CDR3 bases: TGTGCCAGCACGACAGGGCTCTCCTATAATTCACCCCTCCACTTT.

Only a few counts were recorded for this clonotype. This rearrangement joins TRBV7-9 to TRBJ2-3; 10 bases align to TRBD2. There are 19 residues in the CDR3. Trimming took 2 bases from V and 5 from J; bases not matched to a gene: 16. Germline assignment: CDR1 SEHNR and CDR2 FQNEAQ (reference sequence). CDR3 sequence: CASSLRPGLARTNQDTQYF. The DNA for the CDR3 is TGTGCCAGCAGCTTACGACCGGGACTAGCGCGTACTAATCAAGATACGCAGTATTTT.

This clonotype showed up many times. The CDR3 loop is CASSQLLQGSSTDTQYF. The CDR3 bases are TGCGCCAGCAGCCAACTCCTACAGGGATCTAGCACAGATACGCAGTATTTT. The chain combines TRBV5-1 with TRBJ2-3; possible D gene TRBD1, 6 bases. The V end lost 4 bases, the J end lost 0 bases, and 18 bases lay between the germline ends. The CDR3 has 17 residues. Germline lookup yields CDR1 SGHRS and CDR2 YFSETQ.

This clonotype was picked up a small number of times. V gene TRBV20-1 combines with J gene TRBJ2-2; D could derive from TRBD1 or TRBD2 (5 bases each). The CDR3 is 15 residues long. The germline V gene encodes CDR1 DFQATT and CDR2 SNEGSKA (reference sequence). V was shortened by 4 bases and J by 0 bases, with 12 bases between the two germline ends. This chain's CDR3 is CSATPGASNTGELFF. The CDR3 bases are TGCAGTGCTACCCCCGGGGCATCGAACACCGGGGAGCTGTTTTTT.

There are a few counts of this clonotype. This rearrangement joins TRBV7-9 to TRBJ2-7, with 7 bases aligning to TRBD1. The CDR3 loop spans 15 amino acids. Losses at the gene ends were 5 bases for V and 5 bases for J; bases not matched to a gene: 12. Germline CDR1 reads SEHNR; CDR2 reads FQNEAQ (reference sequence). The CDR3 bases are TGTGCCAGCAGCCCCGGGGAGACAGGGCTCCACGAGCAGTACTTC. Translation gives CASSPGETGLHEQYF.

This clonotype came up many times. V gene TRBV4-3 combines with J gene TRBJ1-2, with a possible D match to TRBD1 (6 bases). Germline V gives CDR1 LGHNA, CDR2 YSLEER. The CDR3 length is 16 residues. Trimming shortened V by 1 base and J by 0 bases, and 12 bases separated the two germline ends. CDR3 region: CASSQGETGPNYGYTF. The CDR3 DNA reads TGCGCCAGCAGCCAAGGGGAGACAGGCCCTAACTATGGCTACACCTTC.

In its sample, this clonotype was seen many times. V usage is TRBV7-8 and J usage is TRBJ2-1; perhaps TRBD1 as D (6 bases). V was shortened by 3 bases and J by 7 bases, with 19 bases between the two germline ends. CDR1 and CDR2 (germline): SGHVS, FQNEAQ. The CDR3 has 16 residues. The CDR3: CASSFLGADIGNEQFF. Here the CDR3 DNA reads TGTGCCAGCAGCTTCTTGGGGGCGGACATTGGTAATGAGCAGTTCTTC.

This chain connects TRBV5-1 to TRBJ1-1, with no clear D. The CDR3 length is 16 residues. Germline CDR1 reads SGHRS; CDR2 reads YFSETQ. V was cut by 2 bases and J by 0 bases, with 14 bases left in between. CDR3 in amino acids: CASSLPQESLNTEAFF. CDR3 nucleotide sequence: TGCGCCAGCAGCTTACCCCAGGAGTCCCTGAACACTGAAGCTTTCTTT.

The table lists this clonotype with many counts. The CDR3 reads CASSYSRRGSETQYF. CDR3 DNA: TGTGCCAGCAGTTACTCGAGAAGGGGTTCGGAGACCCAGTACTTC. The rearrangement links TRBV6-5 to TRBJ2-5, with D perhaps matching TRBD1 (5 bases). Germline CDR1 is MNHEY and CDR2 is SVGAGI. The CDR3 has 15 residues. The ends were cut back, 0 bases at V and 5 bases at J, with 13 bases in the middle.

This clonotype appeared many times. The CDR3 loop reads CSATGQAYEQYF. Written as DNA, the CDR3 is TGCAGTGCTACCGGACAGGCCTACGAGCAGTACTTC. The chain employs TRBV20-1 and TRBJ2-7; 7 nucleotides match TRBD1. The CDR3 contains 12 residues. The germline CDR1 and CDR2 sequences are DFQATT and SNEGSKA (reference sequence). V trimming: 4 bases; J trimming: 2 bases; junction bases outside the gene matches: 2.

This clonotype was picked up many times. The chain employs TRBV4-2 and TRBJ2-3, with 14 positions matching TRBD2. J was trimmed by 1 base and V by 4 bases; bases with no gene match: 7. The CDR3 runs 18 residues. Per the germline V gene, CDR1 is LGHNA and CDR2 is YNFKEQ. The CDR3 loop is CASSRDPGLAGGTDTQYF. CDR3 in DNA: TGTGCCAGCAGCCGAGACCCGGGACTAGCGGGAGGCACAGATACGCAGTATTTT.

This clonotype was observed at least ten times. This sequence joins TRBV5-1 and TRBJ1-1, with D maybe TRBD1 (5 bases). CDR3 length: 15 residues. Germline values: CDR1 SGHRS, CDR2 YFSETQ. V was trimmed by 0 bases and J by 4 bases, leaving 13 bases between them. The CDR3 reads CASSLVQGRSTEAFF. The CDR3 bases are TGCGCCAGCAGCTTGGTTCAGGGACGGTCCACTGAAGCTTTCTTT.

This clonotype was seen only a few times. Written as DNA, the CDR3 is TGTGCCAGCAGCGTAGGAGGTGGCTACACCTTC. It translates to CASSVGGGYTF. V is TRBV9 and J is TRBJ1-2; no reliable D call. Deletions cut 0 bases from V and 7 bases from J, with 4 bases between. The CDR3 has 11 amino acids. Per germline, CDR1 SGDLS and CDR2 YYNGEE.

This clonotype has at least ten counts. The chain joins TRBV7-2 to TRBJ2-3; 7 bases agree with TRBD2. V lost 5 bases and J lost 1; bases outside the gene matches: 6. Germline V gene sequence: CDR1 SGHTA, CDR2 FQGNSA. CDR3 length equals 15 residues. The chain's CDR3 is CASSEAGTRTDTQYF. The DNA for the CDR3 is TGTGCCAGCAGCGAAGCGGGGACGCGCACAGATACGCAGTATTTT.

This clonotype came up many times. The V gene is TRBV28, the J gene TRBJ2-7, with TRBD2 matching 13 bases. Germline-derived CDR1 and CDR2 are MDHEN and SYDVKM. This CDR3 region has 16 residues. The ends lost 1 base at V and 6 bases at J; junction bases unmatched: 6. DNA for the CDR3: TGTGCCAGCAGTTTATCCGGACTAGCGGGAGCACCCGAGCAGTACGTC. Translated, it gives CASSLSGLAGAPEQYV.